What follows are 21 T cell receptor beta chains derived from one specimen sequenced in a study of shared clonotypes between healthy human individuals. TCRdb's copy holds only in-frame clones and misses some; the assay was immunoSEQ multiplex PCR. The repertoire holds under 700,000 clones, with 85% to 95% as singletons. Naive CD8 populations comprised CD45RO-negative cells positively selected for CCR7, excluding terminally differentiated effector memory CD45RA+ cells. The sample comprised naive CD8+ T cells sorted from blood. The receptors were gathered from a woman between 25 and 40 years old in good health.

The chain joins TRBV10-3 to TRBJ2-7; a weak D match, TRBD1 (8 bases). The CDR3 is made up of 13 amino acids. Germline CDR1 is ENHRY and CDR2 is SYGVKD. Trimming shortened V by 11 bases and J by 2 bases, and 16 bases separated the two germline ends. CDR3 protein: CAVQGGITYEQYF. The CDR3 bases are TGTGCCGTACAGGGGGGGATCACCTACGAGCAGTACTTC.

The chain recombines TRBV4-1 with TRBJ1-1, with D possibly being TRBD1 (6 bases). V was clipped by 1 base and J by 8 bases, with 17 bases between them. CDR1 and CDR2 from the germline V gene are MGHRA and YSYEKL. This CDR3 has 15 residues. The CDR3 nucleotides read TGCGCCAGCAGCCAAGTACAGGGTAGGAGGGACGAAGCTTTCTTT. Amino acid sequence: CASSQVQGRRDEAFF.

The chain combines TRBV20-1 with TRBJ2-7, with D tentatively TRBD2 (5 bases). V gave up 6 bases and J gave up 5 bases, with 11 bases separating them. This CDR3 is 11 amino acids long. Per the germline V gene, CDR1 is DFQATT and CDR2 is SNEGSKA (reference sequence). CDR3 sequence (DNA): TGCAGTGCCATCGGGGTTCACGAGCAGTACTTC. This gives the protein CSAIGVHEQYF.

As for this clone: The same CDR3 is also encoded by other DNA sequences in this sample. J is TRBJ2-7 and V is TRBV7-8, with D perhaps TRBD2 (6 bases). The CDR3 is 13 amino acids. The germline gives CDR1 SGHVS, CDR2 FQNEAQ. Deletions cut 1 base from V and 6 bases from J, with 10 bases between. CDR3 nucleotide sequence: TGTGCCAGCAGCTTAGGGGGTAGCGGCGAGCAGTACTTC. Protein sequence: CASSLGGSGEQYF.

The chain combines TRBV10-3 with TRBJ2-7; 10 bases map to TRBD2. The CDR3 totals 15 residues. J lost 0 bases, V lost 10 bases, and 9 bases had no gene match. Germline lookup yields CDR1 ENHRY and CDR2 SYGVKD. The DNA for the CDR3 is TGTGCCACCCGAGACGGGACTAGCGACTCCTACGAGCAGTACTTC. Translation: CATRDGTSDSYEQYF.

The chain joins TRBV28 to TRBJ2-5, with TRBD2 as a possible D gene (6 bases). This CDR3 contains 15 residues. The germline gives CDR1 MDHEN, CDR2 SYDVKM. V lost 3 bases and J 3 bases, leaving 14 bases between the germline ends. CDR3 bases: TGTGCCAGCAGTTTCGGGGGAACCCGCGAAGAGACCCAGTACTTC. Translating gives CASSFGGTREETQYF.

The V gene is TRBV29-1, the J gene TRBJ2-1; D gene unclear. Germline V CDR1 and CDR2: SQVTM, ANQGSEA. V gave up 3 bases and J gave up 8 bases, with 8 bases separating them. The CDR3 has 11 amino acids. CDR3 sequence (DNA): TGCAGCGTTGAGTATAGAGATGAGCAGTTCTTC. Translated: CSVEYRDEQFF.

The chain links TRBV10-1 to TRBJ2-6; maybe TRBD1 (5 bases). CDR3 size: 15 residues. V lost 4 bases and J lost 2, with 9 bases in between. In germline, CDR1 is WNHNN, CDR2 SYGVQD (reference sequence). The CDR3 nucleotides read TGCGCCAGCAGTGCGGGCAGGGCTGGGGCCAACGTCCTGACTTTC. Translated: CASSAGRAGANVLTF.

The rearrangement joins TRBV27 to TRBJ2-7; possibly TRBD2 for D (5 bases). Trimming removed 5 bases from V and 3 bases from J, with 11 bases in between. The CDR3 sequence is 13 residues long. Germline CDR1 MNHEY, CDR2 SMNVEV (reference sequence). The CDR3 nucleotides are TGTGCCAGCAGTGTCGGACTCAGCTACGAGCAGTACTTC. This gives the protein CASSVGLSYEQYF.

Notes on this clone: Additional DNA sequences in this sample encode the identical CDR3. The genes are TRBV13 and TRBJ1-5, with no clear D. V dropped 0 bases and J dropped 7 bases, with 7 bases sitting between them. This CDR3 region has 13 residues. Per germline, CDR1 PRHDT and CDR2 FYEKMQ (reference sequence). CDR3 in amino acids: CASSLGGTQPQHF. CDR3 DNA sequence: TGTGCCAGCAGCTTAGGAGGAACCCAGCCCCAGCATTTT.

This rearrangement joins TRBV20-1 to TRBJ1-2; D is perhaps TRBD1 (5 bases). There are 11 residues in the CDR3. Germline V gene data show CDR1 as DFQATT and CDR2 as SNEGSKA (reference sequence). The V and J ends lost 7 bases and 4 bases respectively, with 10 bases between them. The CDR3 nucleotides read TGCAGTGTCCCGACAGTCTATGGCTACACCTTC. This codes for CSVPTVYGYTF.

The V and J genes are TRBV5-6 and TRBJ2-5, with a possible D match to TRBD1 (5 bases). Trimming removed 1 base from V and 5 bases from J, with 12 bases in between. The CDR3 consists of 14 residues. Germline V gene lookup returns CDR1 SGHDT and CDR2 YYEEEE. This CDR3 is CASSLIGKGETQYF. CDR3 nucleotide sequence: TGTGCCAGCAGCTTGATCGGCAAGGGGGAGACCCAGTACTTC.

V and J are TRBV11-2 and TRBJ2-7; 9 bases align to TRBD1. This CDR3 has 16 residues. CDR1 and CDR2 from the germline V gene are SGHAT and FQNNGV. J was trimmed by 3 bases and V by 0 bases; bases with no gene match: 6. CDR3 coding DNA: TGTGCCAGCAGCTTAGATGGGGGACAGGGAGACTACGAGCAGTACTTC. It is translated as CASSLDGGQGDYEQYF.

This chain links TRBV7-9 with TRBJ1-5; D uncertain. V gave up 1 base and J gave up 7 bases, with 11 bases separating them. Germline assignment: CDR1 SEHNR and CDR2 FQNEAQ (reference sequence). The CDR3 runs to 14 residues. The CDR3 DNA reads TGTGCCAGCAGCTTAGATGCGGGTCCCCAGCCCCAGCATTTT. Translation gives CASSLDAGPQPQHF.

The chain combines TRBV6-9 with TRBJ1-2; TRBD1 is a possible D gene (5 bases). Germline CDR1 MNHGY, CDR2 SVAAGI. The CDR3 spans 13 residues. V gave up 3 bases and J gave up 6 bases, with 11 bases separating them. The DNA of the CDR3 is TGTGCCAGCAGTTACTCGATGGGGGATGGCTACACCTTC. Residues: CASSYSMGDGYTF.

The chain uses TRBV6-6 and TRBJ2-3; 8 positions match TRBD2. The CDR3 is made up of 16 amino acids. CDR1 MNHNY and CDR2 SVGAGI come from the germline V gene (reference sequence). The trim removed 7 bases at V and 6 bases at J, leaving 15 bases unmatched. CDR3 bases: TGTGCCAGCAAGGGGGTTGTTGAGCGGGAGATGGATACGCAGTATTTT. Protein sequence: CASKGVVEREMDTQYF.

This sequence joins TRBV4-2 and TRBJ2-6, with 7 nucleotides matching TRBD1. Trimming cost V 0 bases and J 4 bases; bases outside gene matches: 12. The CDR3 totals 19 residues. Germline V gives CDR1 LGHNA, CDR2 YNFKEQ. DNA for the CDR3: TGTGCCAGCAGCCAAGATCGGAGACAGGGTGGTGCAGGGGCCAACGTCCTGACTTTC. Encoded protein: CASSQDRRQGGAGANVLTF.

This sequence joins TRBV28 and TRBJ2-7, with D uncertain. CDR1 and CDR2 from the germline V gene are MDHEN and SYDVKM. V was clipped by 3 bases and J by 2 bases, with 5 bases between them. The CDR3 extends over 12 amino acids. For the CDR3, the DNA is TGTGCCAGCAGTTTGCCCGCCTACGAGCAGTACTTC. It codes for CASSLPAYEQYF.

In the case of this clone: At the DNA level, this CDR3 is encoded by other sequences in the same sample as well. The gene calls are TRBV14 and TRBJ2-7; D unclear. The V end lost 1 base, the J end lost 0 bases, and 4 bases lay between the germline ends. This CDR3 spans 13 amino acids. CDR1 SGHDN and CDR2 FVKESK come from the germline V gene. CDR3 coding DNA: TGTGCCAGCAGCCAAGTAAACTCCTACGAGCAGTACTTC. Translated, it gives CASSQVNSYEQYF. Combining the CDR3 with reference TRBV14 and TRBJ2-7 gives the whole variable domain EAGVTQFPSHSVIEKGQTVTLRCDPISGHDNLYWYRRVMGKEIKFLLHFVKESKQDESGMPNNRFLAERTGGTYSTLKVQPAELEDSGVYFCASSQVNSYEQYFGPGTRLTVT.

This clone was seen once. This sequence joins TRBV28 and TRBJ2-5, with D possibly matching TRBD2 (5 bases). The DNA end is more similar to TRBJ2-7, so the J call may be wrong. Germline V lookup: CDR1 MDHEN, CDR2 SYDVKM. This CDR3 has 14 amino acids. CDR3 residues: CASSFRPGGDEQYF. The DNA for the CDR3 is TGTGCCAGCAGTTTCAGACCCGGAGGCGACGAGCAGTACTTC.

This clone occurred a few times. The V and J genes are TRBV13 and TRBJ1-2, with D unclear. V gave up 4 bases and J gave up 3 bases, with 15 bases separating them. The germline V gene encodes CDR1 PRHDT and CDR2 FYEKMQ (reference sequence). This CDR3 region has 15 residues. CDR3 bases: TGTGCCAGCAGCTCAACCCTGGAGAGTGACTATGGCTACACCTTC. Amino acids: CASSSTLESDYGYTF.